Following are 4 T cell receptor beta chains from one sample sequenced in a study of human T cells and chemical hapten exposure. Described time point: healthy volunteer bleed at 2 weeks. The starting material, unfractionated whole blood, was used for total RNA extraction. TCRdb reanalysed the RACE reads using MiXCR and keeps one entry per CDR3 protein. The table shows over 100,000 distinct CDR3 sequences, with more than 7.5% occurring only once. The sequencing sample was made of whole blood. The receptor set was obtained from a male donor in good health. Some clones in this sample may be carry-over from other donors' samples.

The CDR3 bases are TGTGCCAGCAGCTTAGTGCGGCAGGGGACCTACAATGAGCAGTTCTTC. Translated, it gives CASSLVRQGTYNEQFF. V is TRBV7-9 and J is TRBJ2-1, with TRBD1 as a possible D gene (6 bases). CDR3 length: 16 amino acids. V dropped 1 base and J dropped 2 bases, with 12 bases sitting between them. CDR1 and CDR2 (germline): SEHNR, FQNEAQ (reference sequence). Supplemented by reference TRBV7-9 and TRBJ2-1, the full variable domain reads DTGVSQNPRHKITKRGQNVTFRCDPISEHNRLYWYRQTLGQGPEFLTYFQNEAQLEKSRLLSDRFSAERPKGSFSTLEIQRTEQGDSAMYLCASSLVRQGTYNEQFFGPGTRLTVL.

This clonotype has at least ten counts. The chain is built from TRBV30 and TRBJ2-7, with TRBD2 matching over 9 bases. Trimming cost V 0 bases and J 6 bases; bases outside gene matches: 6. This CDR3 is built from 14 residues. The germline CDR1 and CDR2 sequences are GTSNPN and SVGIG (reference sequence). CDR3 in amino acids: CAWSVRGRAPEQYF. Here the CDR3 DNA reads TGTGCCTGGAGTGTACGCGGGAGGGCCCCCGAGCAGTACTTC.

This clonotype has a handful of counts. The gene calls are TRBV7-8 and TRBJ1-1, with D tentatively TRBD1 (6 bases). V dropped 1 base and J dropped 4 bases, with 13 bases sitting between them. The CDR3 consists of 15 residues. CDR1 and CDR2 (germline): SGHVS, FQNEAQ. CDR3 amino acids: CASSLERGAGTEAFF. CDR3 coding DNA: TGTGCCAGCAGCTTAGAGCGGGGGGCGGGCACTGAAGCTTTCTTT. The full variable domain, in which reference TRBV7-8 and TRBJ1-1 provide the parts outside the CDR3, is GAGVSQSPRYKVAKRGQDVALRCDPISGHVSLFWYQQALGQGPEFLTYFQNEAQLDKSGLPSDRFFAERPEGSVSTLKIQRTQQEDSAVYLCASSLERGAGTEAFFGQGTRLTVV.

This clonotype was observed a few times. CDR3 in amino acids: CASSQDRSYEQYF. The CDR3 bases are TGTGCCAGCAGCCAAGACAGGTCCTACGAGCAGTACTTC. The chain recombines TRBV4-2 with TRBJ2-7; D gene unclear. Per germline, CDR1 LGHNA and CDR2 YNFKEQ. The V end lost 0 bases, the J end lost 1 base, and 4 bases lay between the germline ends. The CDR3 is 13 amino acids.